Listed here are 17 T cell receptor beta chains from one sample, sequenced in a study of shared clonotypes between healthy human individuals. Clones were sequenced by immunoSEQ multiplex PCR, and TCRdb holds only the in-frame ones, with some missing. The table includes more than 1.2 million clones, approximately 98.5% detected once. Material: naive CD4+ T cells sorted from blood. Stated subset: CD45RA+ positively selected. Receptors were obtained from a man aged 25 to 45 in good health.

V usage is TRBV4-2 and J usage is TRBJ2-7, with 8 positions matching TRBD2. The V gene's germline CDR1 is LGHNA and CDR2 YNFKEQ. CDR3 size: 16 residues. With V trimmed by 2 bases and J by 3 bases, 9 bases remained unmatched. In DNA form, the CDR3 reads TGTGCCAGCAGCCAATCCGGGGCTAGCGGGCACTACGAGCAGTACTTC. Translation gives CASSQSGASGHYEQYF.

J is TRBJ2-7 and V is TRBV7-2; 7 bases agree with TRBD2. There are 16 residues in the CDR3. Germline values: CDR1 SGHTA, CDR2 FQGNSA. The ends lost 3 bases at V and 3 bases at J; junction bases unmatched: 11. Written as DNA, the CDR3 is TGTGCCAGCAGCTTTGGGGGAGGGCCATACTTCTACGAGCAGTACTTC. Translation: CASSFGGGPYFYEQYF. Using reference TRBV7-2 and TRBJ2-7 for the parts outside the CDR3, the full variable domain is GAGVSQSPSNKVTEKGKDVELRCDPISGHTALYWYRQSLGQGLEFLIYFQGNSAPDKSGLPSDRFSAERTGGSVSTLTIQRTQQEDSAVYLCASSFGGGPYFYEQYFGPGTRLTVT.

The rearrangement uses TRBV29-1 and TRBJ2-4, with 8 nucleotides matching TRBD1. With 4 bases clipped from V and 0 bases from J, the junction kept 5 bases outside the gene matches. From germline, CDR1 is SQVTM and CDR2 ANQGSEA. This CDR3 region has 15 residues. The CDR3 is CSVVPTGVAKNIQYF. DNA of the CDR3: TGCAGCGTTGTTCCGACAGGGGTAGCCAAAAACATTCAGTACTTC.

As regards this clone: Other DNA sequences from this sample encode an identical CDR3 as well. The rearrangement joins TRBV18 to TRBJ2-5; possible D gene TRBD1, 6 bases. V lost 2 bases and J lost 0, with 7 bases in between. Germline CDR1 and CDR2: KGHSH and LQKENI. The CDR3 has 14 residues. As DNA, the CDR3 is TGTGCCAGCTCACCATACAGGGACCAAGAGACCCAGTACTTC. Translation: CASSPYRDQETQYF.

The chain joins TRBV5-1 to TRBJ2-5; D is unclear. The V gene's germline CDR1 is SGHRS and CDR2 YFSETQ. V lost 0 bases to trimming and J lost 3 bases, with 6 bases between them. This CDR3 region has 13 residues. This CDR3 reads CASSLGIKETQYF. The CDR3 nucleotides read TGCGCCAGCAGCTTGGGTATCAAAGAGACCCAGTACTTC.

A word on this clone: Different DNA sequences within this sample yield the same CDR3. The gene calls are TRBV9 and TRBJ2-1; 12 bases match TRBD2. V shed 0 bases and J 6 bases; nucleotides not matched to a gene: 1. The CDR3 totals 15 residues. Germline CDR1 is SGDLS and CDR2 is YYNGEE. The CDR3 sequence is CASSVGTSGTNEQFF. The CDR3 DNA sequence: TGTGCCAGCAGCGTAGGGACTAGCGGGACCAATGAGCAGTTCTTC.

The V and J genes are TRBV7-2 and TRBJ2-5; 7 bases fit TRBD2. Germline lookup yields CDR1 SGHTA and CDR2 FQGNSA. Trimming at V came to 5 bases and at J to 2 bases, leaving 5 bases not matched to a gene. The CDR3 spans 14 residues. CDR3 in amino acids: CASSLVGGQETQYF. CDR3 DNA sequence: TGTGCCAGCAGCCTAGTGGGAGGGCAAGAGACCCAGTACTTC.

This chain uses TRBV4-3 with TRBJ1-5, with D hard to call. Looked up from germline, CDR1 is LGHNA and CDR2 is YSLEER. V lost 3 bases, J lost 1 base, and 7 bases lay in between. CDR3 length equals 14 residues. The CDR3 coding sequence is TGCGCCAGCAGCCAGGATCAGAGCAATCAGCCCCAGCATTTT. It yields the protein CASSQDQSNQPQHF.

This clone was seen just once. The chain uses TRBV11-2 and TRBJ2-1; 10 bases line up with TRBD2. V shed 1 base, J shed 5 bases, and the junction held 11 bases outside the gene matches. The germline V gene has CDR1 SGHAT and CDR2 FQNNGV. The CDR3 sequence is 18 residues long. As DNA, the CDR3 is TGTGCCAGCAGCTTAGGATCGCGTAGCGGGAGGAGGAACAATGAGCAGTTCTTC. It yields the protein CASSLGSRSGRRNNEQFF. The variable domain in full, with the rest retrieved from reference TRBV11-2 and TRBJ2-1, is EAGVAQSPRYKIIEKRQSVAFWCNPISGHATLYWYQQILGQGPKLLIQFQNNGVVDDSQLPKDRFSAERLKGVDSTLKIQPAKLEDSAVYLCASSLGSRSGRRNNEQFFGPGTRLTVL.

The genes are TRBV11-2 and TRBJ2-3, with TRBD2 matching over 7 bases. This CDR3 is 14 amino acids long. V lost 5 bases, J lost 2 bases, and 4 bases stayed unmatched. The germline V gene encodes CDR1 SGHAT and CDR2 FQNNGV. This CDR3 is CASSASGNTDTQYF. The CDR3, as DNA: TGTGCCAGCAGCGCAAGCGGGAACACAGATACGCAGTATTTT. The full variable domain, rest sourced from reference TRBV11-2 and TRBJ2-3, is EAGVAQSPRYKIIEKRQSVAFWCNPISGHATLYWYQQILGQGPKLLIQFQNNGVVDDSQLPKDRFSAERLKGVDSTLKIQPAKLEDSAVYLCASSASGNTDTQYFGPGTRLTVL.

Only one count was recorded for this clone. The rearrangement uses TRBV5-8 and TRBJ1-5, with D tentatively TRBD1 (6 bases). This CDR3 contains 16 residues. V was cut by 4 bases and J by 2 bases, with 16 bases left in between. The germline CDR1 and CDR2 sequences are SGHTS and YDEGEE. The CDR3 DNA sequence: TGTGCCAGCAGCGAGGGGGTAGCGGGGGGCAATCAGCCCCAGCATTTT. This codes for CASSEGVAGGNQPQHF.

The J gene is TRBJ2-1, the V gene TRBV5-1; the match to TRBD2 covers 9 bases. The V segment lost 4 bases and the J segment 5 bases; nucleotides outside the gene matches: 4. Per the germline V gene, CDR1 is SGHRS and CDR2 is YFSETQ. The CDR3 loop spans 14 amino acids. Here the CDR3 reads CASSRTSENNEQFF. The CDR3 DNA reads TGCGCCAGCAGCCGGACTAGCGAGAACAATGAGCAGTTCTTC. Drawing the rest from reference TRBV5-1 and TRBJ2-1, the complete variable domain is KAGVTQTPRYLIKTRGQQVTLSCSPISGHRSVSWYQQTPGQGLQFLFEYFSETQRNKGNFPGRFSGRQFSNSRSEMNVSTLELGDSALYLCASSRTSENNEQFFGPGTRLTVL.

V gene TRBV7-9 combines with J gene TRBJ1-1, with 9 bases matching TRBD1. From germline, CDR1 is SEHNR and CDR2 FQNEAQ (reference sequence). Unmatched junction bases numbered 4, after V lost 5 bases and J lost 0 bases. The CDR3 is 15 residues long. CDR3 coding DNA: TGTGCCAGCAGCGGAGGACAGGGGATGAACACTGAAGCTTTCTTT. Its translation: CASSGGQGMNTEAFF.

A remark on this clone: The sample carries other DNA sequences with the same CDR3. V is TRBV28 and J is TRBJ1-5; weak D call: TRBD1 (5 bases). V dropped 3 bases and J dropped 3 bases, with 12 bases sitting between them. This CDR3 comprises 15 residues. Germline lookup yields CDR1 MDHEN and CDR2 SYDVKM. CDR3 DNA sequence: TGTGCCAGCAGTTTGGGGGGAACTCTCAATCAGCCCCAGCATTTT. Protein sequence: CASSLGGTLNQPQHF.

The J gene is TRBJ2-1, the V gene TRBV18; D remains ambiguous. This CDR3 spans 13 amino acids. V lost 1 base and J lost 9, with 10 bases in between. CDR1 is KGHSH and CDR2 is LQKENI in the germline V gene. For the CDR3, the DNA is TGTGCCAGCTCACCACTAATATTTACTGAGCAGTTCTTC. It is translated as CASSPLIFTEQFF. Looking up the rest from reference TRBV18 and TRBJ2-1 gives the full variable domain: NAGVMQNPRHLVRRRGQEARLRCSPMKGHSHVYWYRQLPEEGLKFMVYLQKENIIDESGMPKERFSAEFPKEGPSILRIQQVVRGDSAAYFCASSPLIFTEQFFGPGTRLTVL.

Points on this clone: The same CDR3 arises from other DNA sequences in this sample as well. This rearrangement joins TRBV4-2 to TRBJ2-5; D not resolved. Looked up from germline, CDR1 is LGHNA and CDR2 is YNFKEQ. Trimming removed 0 bases from V and 5 bases from J, with 7 bases in between. The CDR3 length is 13 residues. The CDR3 sequence: CASSQEVVETQYF. The CDR3 bases are TGTGCCAGCAGCCAAGAGGTGGTGGAGACCCAGTACTTC.

The DNA for the CDR3 is TGTGCCAGCAGCAACAACCACGAGCAGTACTTC. Translated: CASSNNHEQYF. The chain recombines TRBV9 with TRBJ2-7, with unresolved D. The CDR3 loop spans 11 amino acids. V lost 4 bases and J 5 bases, leaving 7 bases between the germline ends. Per the germline V gene, CDR1 is SGDLS and CDR2 is YYNGEE.